The table lists the clone carrying this TCR beta chain with many counts. The antigen remains unidentified. This sample is part of a study of cytomegalovirus exposure and HLA in healthy donors. On the study more broadly: Earlier findings included about 120 million unique TCR beta sequences obtained from 150 million to 200 million T cells.

The V gene end was trimmed by 6 bases and the J gene end by 1 base; junction bases not matched to a gene: 3. This CDR3 comprises 15 residues. From germline, CDR1 is MRHNA and CDR2 SNTAGT. The PCR had 60 Vbeta and 13 Jbeta primers. TCRdb keeps only in-frame clones here, not all; method: immunoSEQ multiplex PCR. The data show 90,000 to 140,000 clones, under 85% seen once. General study points: Analysis performed later found 16,000 or so TCR beta sequences associated with HLA alleles at 0.05 false discovery rate. HLA restriction was apparent for most CMV-associated TCR beta chains in a later analysis.

This chain joins TRBV6-4 and TRBJ2-3; TRBD2 matches 11 bases. The sample comprised PBMCs. The source is a man aged 18 to 29 in good health and CMV-seronegative. CDR3 nucleotide sequence: TGTGCCAGCAGCTTACTAGCGGGGGGCACAGATACGCAGTATTTT. Translation gives CASSLLAGGTDTQYF.